The present T cell receptor beta chain was sequenced within a study of CD8+ T cells in alopecia areata. Sequencing relied on a cDNA template that was reverse transcribed from extracted RNA. The repertoire was sequenced with immunoSEQ multiplex PCR; TCRdb's copy has only in-frame clones and lacks some. The sample lists 75,000 to 100,000 clones; about 40% were seen once. This clone was counted a few times. Germline loops: CDR1 LGHNA, CDR2 YSLEER. The ends were cut back, 0 bases at V and 5 bases at J, with 10 bases in the middle. The CDR3 is 14 amino acids. This TCR derives from a human donor with alopecia areata. The sample taken for sequencing was CD4+ T cells sorted from blood. The V and J genes are TRBV4-3 and TRBJ2-5; D gene ambiguous. CDR3 DNA: TGCGCCAGCAGCCAAGACTTCGGAAGGGAGACCCAGTACTTC. The encoded protein is CASSQDFGRETQYF.